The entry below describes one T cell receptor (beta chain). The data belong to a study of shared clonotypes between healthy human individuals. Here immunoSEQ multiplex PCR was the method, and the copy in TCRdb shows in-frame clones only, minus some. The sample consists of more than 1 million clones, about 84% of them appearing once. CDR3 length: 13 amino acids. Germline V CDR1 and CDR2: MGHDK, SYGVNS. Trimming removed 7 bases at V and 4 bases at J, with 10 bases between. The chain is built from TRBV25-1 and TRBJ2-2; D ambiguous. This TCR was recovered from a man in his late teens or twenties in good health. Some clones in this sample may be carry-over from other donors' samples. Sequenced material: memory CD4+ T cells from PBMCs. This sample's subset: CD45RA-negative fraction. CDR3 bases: TGTGCCAGCATCGAACCTTCCACCGGGGAGCTGTTTTTT. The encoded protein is CASIEPSTGELFF. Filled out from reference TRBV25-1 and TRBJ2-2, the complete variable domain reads EADIYQTPRYLVIGTGKKITLECSQTMGHDKMYWYQQDPGMELHLIHYSYGVNSTEKGDLSSESTVSRIRTEHFPLTLESARPSHTSQYLCASIEPSTGELFFGEGSRLTVL.